The source of this T cell receptor beta chain is a study of T cells in localized non-small cell lung cancer. Germline lookup yields CDR1 MDHEN and CDR2 SYDVKM. The germline V and J ends were trimmed by 8 bases and 7 bases, with 11 bases remaining between them. This CDR3 spans 12 amino acids. Sequenced by immunoSEQ multiplex PCR; TCRdb stores in-frame clones only, minus some. The sample records about 1,500 clones, approximately 29% being singletons. Sequencing used normal lung tissue next to the tumor, obtained before any cancer treatment. This chain uses TRBV28 with TRBJ1-4; D call uncertain. The source of this sequence is an older female donor with stage I lung adenocarcinoma. The CDR3 DNA reads as TGTGCCAGCGAAAGCGAATCTGAAAAACTGTTTTTT. It codes for CASESESEKLFF.